This T cell receptor beta chain was documented in a study of T cell responses to AZD1222 COVID-19 vaccine. Germline CDR1 and CDR2: SGHTS and YDEGEE. Trimming took off 4 bases at V and 0 bases at J, with 13 bases between the two ends. This CDR3 spans 15 amino acids. Sequencing used immunoSEQ multiplex PCR; TCRdb keeps in-frame clones, though not all of them. This table has around 130,000 clones, about 91% appearing once. On this clone: Its antigen is as yet unknown.

Overall study findings and caveats: Clonal diversity was possibly underestimated, and the donors were mostly white British, with more females. Unmutated variant regions are reportedly the target of nearly half of TCRs that are spike-specific.

The rearrangement links TRBV5-8 to TRBJ1-1, with TRBD1 as a possible D gene (6 bases). The receptor comes from an adult who received the AZD1222 COVID-19 vaccine. Sample: peripheral blood, taken 28 days after the second AZD1222 dose. The CDR3, as DNA: TGTGCCAGCAGCGCCCGACAGGCCCTGAACACTGAAGCTTTCTTT. Translation: CASSARQALNTEAFF.